This TCR beta chain was captured by sequencing in a study of human T cells and chemical hapten exposure. Study-wide results and limits: Significantly more large CDR3 similarity clusters were formed by expanded TCRs than by controls. DPC sensitization left the count of TCRs above 1 in 1000 unchanged.

TCRdb called the RACE reads again in MiXCR, with one record for every CDR3 protein. The top ten hold 15% of the sample, which has about 40,000 distinct CDR3 sequences, 8.5% to 10% seen once. J gave up 4 bases and V 6 bases, and 12 bases lay outside the gene matches. The CDR3 contains 15 residues. Germline lookup yields CDR1 DFQATT and CDR2 SNEGSKA (reference sequence). This sample's time point: patch test 2, 6 weeks after DPC sensitization. Specified treatment: therapeutic diphenylcyclopropenone sensitization with weekly scalp DPC. There are many counts of this clonotype. The antigen is undetermined. This sample comprised whole blood, obtained in connection with sensitization to the hapten diphenylcyclopropenone (DPC). This chain connects TRBV20-1 to TRBJ2-1; the match to TRBD2 covers 7 bases. The receptor's source is a middle-aged woman with alopecia areata. Some clones in this sample may be carry-over from other donors' samples. CDR3 nucleotides: TGCAGTGCCCCCTCAAGGGGCGGGGGTTACAATGAGCAGTTCTTC. It encodes CSAPSRGGGYNEQFF.